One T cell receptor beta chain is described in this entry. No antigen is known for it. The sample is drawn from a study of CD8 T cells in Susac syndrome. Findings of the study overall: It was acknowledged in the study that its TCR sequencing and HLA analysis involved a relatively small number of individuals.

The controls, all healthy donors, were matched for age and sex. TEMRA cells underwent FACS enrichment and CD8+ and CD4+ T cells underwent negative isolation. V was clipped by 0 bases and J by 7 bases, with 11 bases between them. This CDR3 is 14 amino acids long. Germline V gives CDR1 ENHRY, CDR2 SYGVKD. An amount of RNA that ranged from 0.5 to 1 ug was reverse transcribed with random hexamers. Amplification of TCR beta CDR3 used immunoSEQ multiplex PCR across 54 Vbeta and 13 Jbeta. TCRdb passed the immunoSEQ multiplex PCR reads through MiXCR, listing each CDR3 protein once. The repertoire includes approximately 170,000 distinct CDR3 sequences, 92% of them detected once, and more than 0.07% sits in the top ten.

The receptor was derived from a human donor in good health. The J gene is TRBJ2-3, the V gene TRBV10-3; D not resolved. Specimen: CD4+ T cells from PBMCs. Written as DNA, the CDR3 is TGTGCCATCAGTGAGTCTTCGGCCACGAATACGCAGTATTTT. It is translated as CAISESSATNTQYF.